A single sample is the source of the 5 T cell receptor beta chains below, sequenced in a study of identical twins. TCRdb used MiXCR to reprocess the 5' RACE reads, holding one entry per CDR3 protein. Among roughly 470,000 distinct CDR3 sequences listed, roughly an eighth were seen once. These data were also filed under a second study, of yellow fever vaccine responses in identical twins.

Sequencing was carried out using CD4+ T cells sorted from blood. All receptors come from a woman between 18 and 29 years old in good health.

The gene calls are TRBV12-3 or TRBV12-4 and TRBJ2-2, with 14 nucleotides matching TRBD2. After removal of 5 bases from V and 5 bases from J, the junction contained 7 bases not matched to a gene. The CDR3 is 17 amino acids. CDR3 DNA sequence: TGTGCCAGCAGTCTAGAGGGACTAGCGGGAGTAACCGGGGAGCTGTTTTTT. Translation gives CASSLEGLAGVTGELFF.

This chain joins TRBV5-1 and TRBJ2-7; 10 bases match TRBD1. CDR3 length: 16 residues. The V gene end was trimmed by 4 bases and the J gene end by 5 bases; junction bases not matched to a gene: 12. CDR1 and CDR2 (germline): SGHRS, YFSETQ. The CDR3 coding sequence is TGCGCCAGCAGCCGCGGGAGTCGGGACAGGGGAAACGAGCAGTACTTC. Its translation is CASSRGSRDRGNEQYF.

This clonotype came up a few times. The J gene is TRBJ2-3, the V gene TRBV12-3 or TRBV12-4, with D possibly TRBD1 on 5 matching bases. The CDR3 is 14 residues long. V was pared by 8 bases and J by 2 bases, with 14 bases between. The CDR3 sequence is CASWLRADTDTQYF. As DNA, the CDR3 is TGTGCCAGCTGGCTCAGGGCGGACACAGATACGCAGTATTTT.

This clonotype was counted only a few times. This chain's CDR3 is CASTPRGSHEQYF. The CDR3 nucleotides are TGTGCCAGCACCCCCCGGGGGTCACACGAGCAGTACTTC. This chain connects TRBV28 to TRBJ2-7; maybe TRBD2 (6 bases). The CDR3 is 13 amino acids. The V end lost 7 bases, the J end lost 5 bases, and 15 bases lay between the germline ends. CDR1 and CDR2 (germline): MDHEN, SYDVKM.

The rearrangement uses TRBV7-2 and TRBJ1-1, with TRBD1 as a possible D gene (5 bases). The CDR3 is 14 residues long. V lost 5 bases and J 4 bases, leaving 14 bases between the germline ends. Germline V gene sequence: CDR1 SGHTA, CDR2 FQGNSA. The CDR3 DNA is TGTGCCAGCAGCGGGACGGGTGGGGGCACTGAAGCTTTCTTT. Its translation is CASSGTGGGTEAFF.